These 5 T cell receptor beta chains share one sample of origin, sequenced in a study of CD8 T cells in Susac syndrome. RNA amounts of about 0.5 to 1 ug underwent reverse transcription with random hexamers. TCRdb reanalysed the immunoSEQ multiplex PCR reads using MiXCR and keeps one entry per CDR3 protein. The table has 210,000 or so distinct CDR3 sequences, 94% seen once; the top ten hold about 0.14%. Sequencing was done on a sample of CD4+ T cells from PBMCs. These TCRs come from a human donor with Susac syndrome.

The rearrangement links TRBV5-1 to TRBJ1-4, with D possibly being TRBD1 (5 bases). Trimming took 0 bases from V and 7 from J, leaving 13 bases between them. The CDR3 sequence is 15 residues long. CDR1 is SGHRS and CDR2 is YFSETQ in the germline V gene. The CDR3 bases are TGCGCCAGCAGCTTGGGCGACAAGGGGAGTGAAAAACTGTTTTTT. It is translated as CASSLGDKGSEKLFF.

The chain combines TRBV29-1 with TRBJ2-7, with D tentatively TRBD1 (6 bases). The CDR3 contains 12 residues. Germline loops: CDR1 SQVTM, CDR2 ANQGSEA. Between the trimmed V and J ends, which lost 6 bases and 6 bases, there was a span of 15 bases. The CDR3 here is CSVSTGISEQYF. CDR3 nucleotide sequence: TGCAGCGTCTCGACAGGTATTAGCGAGCAGTACTTC.

V usage is TRBV20-1 and J usage is TRBJ2-5, with D perhaps matching TRBD1 or TRBD2 (5 bases each). The CDR3 consists of 13 residues. CDR1 and CDR2 from the germline V gene are DFQATT and SNEGSKA (reference sequence). The ends were cut back, 5 bases at V and 2 bases at J, with 12 bases in the middle. The CDR3: CSASGRIQETQYF. In DNA, the CDR3 is TGCAGTGCTTCGGGACGGATTCAAGAGACCCAGTACTTC.

The V and J genes are TRBV12-3 or TRBV12-4 and TRBJ1-2; 11 bases line up with TRBD1. V gave up 5 bases and J gave up 8 bases; unmatched junction bases: 10. The CDR3 runs to 15 residues. DNA for the CDR3: TGTGCCAGCAGTGCGTTGGACAGGGGGCCGGGAGGCTACACCTTC. Translation gives CASSALDRGPGGYTF.

V gene TRBV2 combines with J gene TRBJ2-5; D is possibly TRBD1 (6 bases). CDR1 and CDR2 (germline): SNHLY, FYNNEI. The ends were cut back, 7 bases at V and 2 bases at J, with 11 bases in the middle. The CDR3 has 13 residues. The CDR3 DNA reads TGTGCCAGCACCTTTGGACAGCAAGAGACCCAGTACTTC. It encodes CASTFGQQETQYF.